This TCR beta chain was obtained from a study of blood T cell repertoires in COVID-19. In the study overall: Whether acute or convalescent, the COVID-19 samples came from the United States, Italy and Spain.

CDR3 length equals 15 residues. V shed 6 bases, J shed 6 bases, and the junction held 10 bases outside the gene matches. Germline V CDR1 and CDR2: MGHDK, SYGVNS. Seattle's enrolled individuals joined amid active infection and were then monitored longitudinally. Assay used: immunoSEQ multiplex PCR; TCRdb lists only in-frame clones, some missing. The repertoire includes approximately 150,000 clones, 80% to 90% of them detected once, and about an eighth sits in the top ten. The receptor's source is a man aged 18 to 30 with COVID-19, enrolled during active disease. The specimen was peripheral blood. This rearrangement joins TRBV25-1 to TRBJ2-2, with 7 bases matching TRBD2. The chain's CDR3 is CASSEAGEDAGELFF. The CDR3 coding sequence is TGTGCCAGCAGCGAGGCGGGAGAAGACGCCGGGGAGCTGTTTTTT.